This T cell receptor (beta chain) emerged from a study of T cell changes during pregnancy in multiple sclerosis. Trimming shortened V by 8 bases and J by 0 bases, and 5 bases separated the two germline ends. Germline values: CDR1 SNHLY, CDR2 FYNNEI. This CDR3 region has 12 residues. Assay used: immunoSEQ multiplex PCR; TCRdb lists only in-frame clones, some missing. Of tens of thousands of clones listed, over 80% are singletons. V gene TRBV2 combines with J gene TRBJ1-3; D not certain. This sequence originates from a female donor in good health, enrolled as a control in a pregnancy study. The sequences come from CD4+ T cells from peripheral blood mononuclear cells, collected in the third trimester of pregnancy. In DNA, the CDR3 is TGTGCCAGCGGTAGCTCTGGAAACACCATATATTTT. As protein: CASGSSGNTIYF.